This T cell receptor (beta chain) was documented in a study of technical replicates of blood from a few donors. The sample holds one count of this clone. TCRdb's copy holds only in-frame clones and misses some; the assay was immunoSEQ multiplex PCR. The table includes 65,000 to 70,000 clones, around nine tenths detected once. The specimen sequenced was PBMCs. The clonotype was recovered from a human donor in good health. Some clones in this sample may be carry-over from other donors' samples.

The CDR3 region is CASSEIVTGELFF. As DNA, the CDR3 is TGTGCCAGCAGTGAAATCGTCACCGGGGAGCTGTTTTTT. The chain recombines TRBV25-1 with TRBJ2-2; no reliable D call. Trimming cost V 2 bases and J 4 bases, with 5 bases left between them. The CDR3 has 13 amino acids. Germline V gene sequence: CDR1 MGHDK, CDR2 SYGVNS.